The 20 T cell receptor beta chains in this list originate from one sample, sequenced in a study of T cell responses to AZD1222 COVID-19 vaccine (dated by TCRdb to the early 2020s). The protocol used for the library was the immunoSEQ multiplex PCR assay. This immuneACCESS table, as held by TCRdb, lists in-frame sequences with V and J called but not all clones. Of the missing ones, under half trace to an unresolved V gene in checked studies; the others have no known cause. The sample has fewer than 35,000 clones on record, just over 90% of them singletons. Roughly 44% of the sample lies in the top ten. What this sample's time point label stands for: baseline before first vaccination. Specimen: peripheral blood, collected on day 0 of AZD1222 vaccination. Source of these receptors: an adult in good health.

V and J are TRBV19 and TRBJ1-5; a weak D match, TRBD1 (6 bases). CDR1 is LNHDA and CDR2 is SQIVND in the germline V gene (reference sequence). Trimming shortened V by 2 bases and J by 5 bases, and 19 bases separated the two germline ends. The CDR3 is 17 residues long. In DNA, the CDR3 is TGTGCCAGTAGTATAACGGGGCAGGGGATAGTGGATCAGCCCCAGCATTTT. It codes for CASSITGQGIVDQPQHF.

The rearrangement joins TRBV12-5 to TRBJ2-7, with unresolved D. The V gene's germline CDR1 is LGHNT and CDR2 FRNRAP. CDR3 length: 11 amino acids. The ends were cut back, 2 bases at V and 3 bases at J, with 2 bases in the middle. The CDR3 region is CASGLNYEQYF. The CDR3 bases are TGTGCTAGTGGTTTGAACTACGAGCAGTACTTC.

The CDR3 coding sequence is TGTGCCAGCAGCTTGGCGGAGGGTGCGGCAGATACGCAGTATTTT. Translation: CASSLAEGAADTQYF. The chain employs TRBV5-5 and TRBJ2-3; weak D call: TRBD2 (6 bases). CDR1 is SGHKS and CDR2 is YYEKEE in the germline V gene (reference sequence). CDR3 size: 15 residues. V was shortened by 0 bases and J by 4 bases, with 12 bases between the two germline ends.

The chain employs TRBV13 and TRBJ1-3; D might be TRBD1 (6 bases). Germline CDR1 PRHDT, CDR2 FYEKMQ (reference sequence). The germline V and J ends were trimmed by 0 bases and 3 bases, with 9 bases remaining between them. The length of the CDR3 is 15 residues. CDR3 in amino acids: CASSLGQGVGNTIYF. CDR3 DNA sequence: TGTGCCAGCAGCTTAGGACAGGGAGTTGGAAACACCATATATTTT.

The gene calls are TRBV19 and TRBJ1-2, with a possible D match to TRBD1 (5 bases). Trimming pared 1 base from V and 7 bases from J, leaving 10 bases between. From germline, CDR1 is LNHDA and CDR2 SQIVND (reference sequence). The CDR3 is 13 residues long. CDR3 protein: CASSIVRVGGYTF. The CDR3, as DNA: TGTGCCAGTAGTATAGTCAGGGTTGGTGGCTACACCTTC.

In DNA form, the CDR3 reads TGTGCCAGCAGCTTAGATAACGTAGGGGGCTACACCTTC. This codes for CASSLDNVGGYTF. The chain uses TRBV11-2 and TRBJ1-2, with unresolved D. CDR1 is SGHAT and CDR2 is FQNNGV in the germline V gene. Between the trimmed V and J ends, which lost 0 bases and 8 bases, there was a span of 10 bases. The CDR3 is made up of 13 amino acids.

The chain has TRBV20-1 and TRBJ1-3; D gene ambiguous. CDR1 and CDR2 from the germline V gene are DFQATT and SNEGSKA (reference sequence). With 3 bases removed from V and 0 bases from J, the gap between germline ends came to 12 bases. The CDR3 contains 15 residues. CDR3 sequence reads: CSASDDVNSGNTIYF. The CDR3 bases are TGCAGTGCTAGTGACGACGTGAACTCTGGAAACACCATATATTTT.

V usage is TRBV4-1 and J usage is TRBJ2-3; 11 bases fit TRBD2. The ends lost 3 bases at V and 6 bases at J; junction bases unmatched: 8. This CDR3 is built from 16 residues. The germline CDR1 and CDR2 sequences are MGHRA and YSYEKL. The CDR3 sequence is CASSHNSGGVLDTQYF. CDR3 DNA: TGCGCCAGCAGCCACAATAGCGGGGGGGTTCTCGATACGCAGTATTTT.

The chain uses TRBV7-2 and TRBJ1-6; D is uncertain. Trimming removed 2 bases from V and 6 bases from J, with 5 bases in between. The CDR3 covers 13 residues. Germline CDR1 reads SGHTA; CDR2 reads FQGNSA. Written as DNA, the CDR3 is TGTGCCAGCAGCTTAAAGGGTAATTCACCCCTCCACTTT. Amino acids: CASSLKGNSPLHF.

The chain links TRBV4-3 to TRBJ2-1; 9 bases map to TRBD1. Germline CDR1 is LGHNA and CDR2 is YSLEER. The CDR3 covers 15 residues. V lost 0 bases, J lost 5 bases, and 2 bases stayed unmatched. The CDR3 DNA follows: TGCGCCAGCAGCCAAGAGGGACAGGGTCACAATGAGCAGTTCTTC. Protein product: CASSQEGQGHNEQFF.

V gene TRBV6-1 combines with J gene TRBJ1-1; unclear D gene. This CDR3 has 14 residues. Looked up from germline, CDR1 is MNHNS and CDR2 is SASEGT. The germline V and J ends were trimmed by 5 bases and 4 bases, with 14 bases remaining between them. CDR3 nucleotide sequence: TGTGCCAGCAGTTTAGTCGCCAGCGGCACTGAAGCTTTCTTT. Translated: CASSLVASGTEAFF.

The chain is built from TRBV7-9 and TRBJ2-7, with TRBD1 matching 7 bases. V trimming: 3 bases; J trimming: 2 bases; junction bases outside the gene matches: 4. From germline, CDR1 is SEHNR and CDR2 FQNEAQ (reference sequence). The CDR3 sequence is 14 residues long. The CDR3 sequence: CASSFSGGPYEQYF. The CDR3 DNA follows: TGTGCCAGCAGCTTCTCAGGGGGTCCCTACGAGCAGTACTTC.

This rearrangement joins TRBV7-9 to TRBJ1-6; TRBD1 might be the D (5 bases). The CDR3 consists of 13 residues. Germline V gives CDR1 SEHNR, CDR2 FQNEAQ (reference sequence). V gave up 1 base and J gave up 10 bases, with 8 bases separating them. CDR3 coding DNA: TGTGCCAGCAGCTTAGAGGGACGATCACCCCTCCACTTT. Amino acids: CASSLEGRSPLHF.

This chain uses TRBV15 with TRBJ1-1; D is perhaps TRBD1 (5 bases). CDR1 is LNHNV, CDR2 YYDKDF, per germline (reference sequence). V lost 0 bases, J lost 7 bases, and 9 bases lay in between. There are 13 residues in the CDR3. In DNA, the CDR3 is TGTGCCACCAGCAGAGAATTGGGGCGTGAAGCTTTCTTT. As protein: CATSRELGREAFF.

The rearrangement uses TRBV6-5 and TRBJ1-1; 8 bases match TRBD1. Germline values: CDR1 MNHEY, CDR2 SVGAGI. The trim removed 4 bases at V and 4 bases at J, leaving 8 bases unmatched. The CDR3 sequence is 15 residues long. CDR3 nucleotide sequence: TGTGCCAGCAGTTCCCTGGACAGGGTGGTCACTGAAGCTTTCTTT. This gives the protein CASSSLDRVVTEAFF.

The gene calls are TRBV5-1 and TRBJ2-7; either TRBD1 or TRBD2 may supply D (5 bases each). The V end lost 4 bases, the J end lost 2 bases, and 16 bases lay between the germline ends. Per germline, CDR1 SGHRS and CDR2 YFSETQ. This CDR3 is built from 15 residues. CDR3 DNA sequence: TGCGCCAGCAGCCCCGGGGCTTCCGTCACCTACGAGCAGTACTTC. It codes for CASSPGASVTYEQYF.

The CDR3 nucleotides are TGTGCCAGCAGCGTAGGGGCAGGGCCTTATCAGCCCCAGCATTTT. It codes for CASSVGAGPYQPQHF. This rearrangement joins TRBV9 to TRBJ1-5, with a weak D call TRBD1 (5 bases). Germline assignment: CDR1 SGDLS and CDR2 YYNGEE. The CDR3 length is 15 residues. V was shortened by 0 bases and J by 5 bases, with 12 bases between the two germline ends. The complete variable domain, with remaining parts taken from reference TRBV9 and TRBJ1-5, reads DSGVTQTPKHLITATGQRVTLRCSPRSGDLSVYWYQQSLDQGLQFLIQYYNGEERAKGNILERFSAQQFPDLHSELNLSSLELGDSALYFCASSVGAGPYQPQHFGDGTRLSIL.

Here the CDR3 reads CASSQELRGGIDTQYF. CDR3 sequence (DNA): TGTGCCAGCAGCCAAGAGTTGAGGGGAGGGATAGATACGCAGTATTTT. The chain joins TRBV3-1 (or the pseudogene TRBV3-2) to TRBJ2-3; 7 bases are shared with TRBD2. V trimming: 0 bases; J trimming: 5 bases; junction bases outside the gene matches: 8. CDR3 size: 16 residues. Germline loops: CDR1 LGHDT, CDR2 YNNKEL (reference sequence).

The CDR3 here is CASSGLTGINEQFF. The CDR3 DNA sequence: TGTGCCAGCAGCGGTCTGACAGGAATCAATGAGCAGTTCTTC. The rearrangement links TRBV11-2 to TRBJ2-1; TRBD1 is a possible D gene (6 bases). Per germline, CDR1 SGHAT and CDR2 FQNNGV. This CDR3 has 14 amino acids. V was clipped by 5 bases and J by 6 bases, with 14 bases between them.

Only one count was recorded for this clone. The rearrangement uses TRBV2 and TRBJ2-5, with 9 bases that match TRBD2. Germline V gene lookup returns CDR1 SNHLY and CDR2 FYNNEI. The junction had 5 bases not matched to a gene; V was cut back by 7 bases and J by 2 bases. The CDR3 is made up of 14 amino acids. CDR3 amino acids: CASIGLALQETQYF. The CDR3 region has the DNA TGTGCCAGCATCGGACTAGCGTTACAAGAGACCCAGTACTTC. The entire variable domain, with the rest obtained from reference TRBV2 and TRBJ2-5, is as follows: EPEVTQTPSHQVTQMGQEVILRCVPISNHLYFYWYRQILGQKVEFLVSFYNNEISEKSEIFDDQFSVERPDGSNFTLKIRSTKLEDSAMYFCASIGLALQETQYFGPGTRLLVL.